This TCR beta chain stems from a study of OX40 agonist ivuxolimab in advanced cancers. Study-level information: Patients' therapy was ivuxolimab, an antibody that acts as an agonist of OX40 (CD134). Patients in the trial were receiving intravenous ivuxolimab every 2 weeks, at doses of 0.01 to 10 mg/kg. Eligibility admitted prior anti-PD-1, anti-PD-L1 or anti-CTLA-4 therapy; 35% to 40% had some. Points from the study as a whole: At 0.1 to 3.0 mg/kg, CD4+ and CD8+ blood T cells expanded clonally by week 6.

V lost 2 bases to trimming and J lost 3 bases; unmatched junction nucleotides: 2. Per germline, CDR1 SEHNR and CDR2 FQNEAQ (reference sequence). The CDR3 runs 16 residues. Generated by immunoSEQ multiplex PCR, the TCRdb table keeps only in-frame clones and is missing some. Of roughly 14,000 clones in the sample, roughly 78% were seen once. Comments on this clone: Its cognate antigen is unknown.

This chain uses TRBV7-9 with TRBJ2-3; 13 nucleotides agree with TRBD2. The TCR comes from an adult with an advanced solid tumor such as melanoma, head and neck, liver or kidney cancer. Material: CD4+ or CD8+ T cells sorted from blood, obtained in a trial of the OX40 agonist ivuxolimab. CDR3 coding DNA: TGTGCCAGCAGCTTACCACTAGCGGGAGGGACAGATACGCAGTATTTT. Protein product: CASSLPLAGGTDTQYF.